The entry that follows covers one T cell receptor beta chain sequence. TCRdb's copy holds only in-frame clones and misses some; the assay was immunoSEQ multiplex PCR. Here the sample spans tens of thousands of clones, less than 98% being singletons. Looked up from germline, CDR1 is MNHNS and CDR2 is SASEGT. The CDR3 runs 14 residues. V lost 2 bases to trimming and J lost 4 bases, with 10 bases between them. These data originate in a study of technical replicates of blood from several donors. This clonotype was obtained from a human donor in good health. The rearrangement links TRBV6-1 to TRBJ2-3, with D possibly matching TRBD2 (5 bases). Sequenced input: T cells isolated from PBMCs. The CDR3 DNA is TGTGCCAGCAGTGAAAATAAGAGGGCAGATACGCAGTATTTT. Its protein product is CASSENKRADTQYF.